Listed below are T cell receptor beta chains from one sample, sequenced in a study of T cell changes during pregnancy in multiple sclerosis. The repertoire was sequenced with immunoSEQ multiplex PCR; TCRdb's copy has only in-frame clones and lacks some. The sample has roughly 100,000 clones, under 95% seen once. The specimen was peripheral blood, collected before pregnancy. The receptors come from a female donor with multiple sclerosis, enrolled in a pregnancy study. Both conserved end residues are part of each CDR3. Each record gives: D gene, clone size, V gene, CDR3 length, J gene, CDR3 DNA, CDR3 protein. A D gene is named only where the DNA matches it firmly. Not every row has a clone size; where given, it reads once, few, many or a size class.

>TRBD1|.|TRBV5-1|14|TRBJ2-5
TGCGCCAGCAGCCAAGGGACAGGGCGAGAGACCCAGTACTTC
CASSQGTGRETQYF
>TRBD1|.|TRBV10-3|12|TRBJ1-1
TGTGCCATCAGTGAATGGGGACAGGAAGCTTTCTTT
CAISEWGQEAFF
>TRBD2|once|TRBV27|15|TRBJ2-3
TGTGCCAGCAGTAGACTAGCGGGAGCGGCAGATACGCAGTATTTT
CASSRLAGAADTQYF
>TRBD2|.|TRBV4-1|15|TRBJ2-3
TGCGCCAGCAGCCGCGAAGCGGGGGGCACAGATACGCAGTATTTT
CASSREAGGTDTQYF
>TRBD1|.|TRBV19|13|TRBJ1-2
TGTGCCAGTACCCTAACCGACAGGGTTGGCTACACCTTC
CASTLTDRVGYTF
>TRBD2|.|TRBV10-3|18|TRBJ2-7
TGTGCCATCAGTGAGTCTGGACTAGCGGGAGGGCCCCTGGGGGAGCAGTACTTC
CAISESGLAGGPLGEQYF
>.|once|TRBV7-9|15|TRBJ1-1
TGTGCCAGCAACCCCCCTGGGGGGGCAGGCACTGAAGCTTTCTTT
CASNPPGGAGTEAFF
>.|.|TRBV19|15|TRBJ2-7
TGTGCCAGTAGTAGACCCATGGGGCCAACCTACGAGCAGTACTTC
CASSRPMGPTYEQYF
>TRBD1|.|TRBV9|14|TRBJ2-1
TGTGCCAGCAGCGTAGGGGACAGGAACAATGAGCAGTTCTTC
CASSVGDRNNEQFF
>.|.|TRBV11-3|14|TRBJ2-3
TGTGCCAGCAGCTTGTCAGGGGACACAGATACGCAGTATTTT
CASSLSGDTDTQYF
>.|.|TRBV15|15|TRBJ1-6
TGTGCCACCAGCACCCGGGAATCCTATAATTCACCCCTCCACTTT
CATSTRESYNSPLHF
>TRBD2|.|TRBV19|15|TRBJ2-7
TGTGCCAGTAGTATAGGCGGGGGGGCCGCTTACGAGCAGTACTTC
CASSIGGGAAYEQYF
>TRBD1|.|TRBV6-1|16|TRBJ1-2
TGTGCCAGCAGTGAAACATGGGACAGATTTAACTATGGCTACACCTTC
CASSETWDRFNYGYTF
>TRBD1|.|TRBV5-1|17|TRBJ1-2
TGCGCCAGCAGCTCAAAGCCTCCGGGACAGGGGAACTATGGCTACACCTTC
CASSSKPPGQGNYGYTF
>.|.|TRBV21-1|16|TRBJ2-7
TGTGCCAGCAGCAAAGTTCTAGCGGGAAGCATCTACGAGCAGTACTTC
CASSKVLAGSIYEQYF
>.|.|TRBV7-9|14|TRBJ1-1
TGTGCCAGCACCGAGGGACACTATATCACTGAAGCTTTCTTT
CASTEGHYITEAFF
>TRBD1|.|TRBV7-2|18|TRBJ1-3
TGTGCCAGCAGCTTAGCAGGGACAGGGGGAAGACCTGGAAACACCATATATTTT
CASSLAGTGGRPGNTIYF
>.|.|TRBV5-1|14|TRBJ2-3
TGCGCCAGCAGCTTAACACCAGTGGCAGATACGCAGTATTTT
CASSLTPVADTQYF
>.|.|TRBV5-1|15|TRBJ2-7
TGCGCCAGCAGCCCCCGGGGGACAGCGTCCTACGAGCAGTACTTC
CASSPRGTASYEQYF
>.|.|TRBV2|14|TRBJ1-1
TGTGCCAGCAGTGTCGGACACCAGAACACTGAAGCTTTCTTT
CASSVGHQNTEAFF
>.|.|TRBV6-1|14|TRBJ2-7
TGTGCCAGCAGTGAACGTGGAGACCCCCACGAGCAGTACTTC
CASSERGDPHEQYF
>TRBD2|.|TRBV11-3|15|TRBJ2-1
TGTGCCAGCAGCTTAGGTAGCGGGAACGGTGCCGAGCAGTTCTTC
CASSLGSGNGAEQFF
>TRBD1|.|TRBV5-1|15|TRBJ2-2
TGCGCCAGCAGCTTCGGGACAGGGAACACCGGGGAGCTGTTTTTT
CASSFGTGNTGELFF
>TRBD1|once|TRBV7-8|14|TRBJ1-2
TGTGCCAGCAGCTCGAAGGACAGGGGTTTAGGCTACACCTTC
CASSSKDRGLGYTF
>TRBD2|.|TRBV11-2|19|TRBJ2-2
TGTGCCAGCAGCTTTTACGGGCTAGCGGGAGGGCCGGGGACCGGGGAGCTGTTTTTT
CASSFYGLAGGPGTGELFF
>.|.|TRBV5-1|13|TRBJ1-1
TGCGCCAGCAGCGCCCGGAGTAACACTGAAGCTTTCTTT
CASSARSNTEAFF
>.|.|TRBV25-1|14|TRBJ2-1
TGTGCCAGCAGTGAGGTTTTGTGGGCCAATGAGCAGTTCTTC
CASSEVLWANEQFF
>TRBD2|.|TRBV7-8|16|TRBJ2-3
TGTGCCAGCAGCTTAGCATATGGGGGGGTGACAGATACGCAGTATTTT
CASSLAYGGVTDTQYF
>TRBD1|.|TRBV27|15|TRBJ2-1
TGTGCCAGCAGTACCGGGACAGGGGGGATCAATGAGCAGTTCTTC
CASSTGTGGINEQFF
>TRBD1|.|TRBV2|15|TRBJ2-1
TGTGCCAGCAGTGAAGCGGGACAGGGCTACAATGAGCAGTTCTTC
CASSEAGQGYNEQFF
>TRBD2|.|TRBV7-9|16|TRBJ2-1
TGTGCCAGCAGCCTTTTATCCGGGAGGCGTTACAATGAGCAGTTCTTC
CASSLLSGRRYNEQFF
>TRBD1|once|TRBV19|15|TRBJ1-1
TGTGCCAGTAGTCTTGTAAGGGGGCATAGCACTGAAGCTTTCTTT
CASSLVRGHSTEAFF
>.|.|TRBV19|20|TRBJ2-3
TGTGCCAGTAGTCCTAAAGACAGGTTGAAGGTGATGGGGAAAACAGATACGCAGTATTTT
CASSPKDRLKVMGKTDTQYF
>.|.|TRBV5-1|14|TRBJ1-1
TGCGCCAGCAGCCCGGTCGGCGGGGCCACTGAAGCTTTCTTT
CASSPVGGATEAFF
>TRBD2|.|TRBV27|12|TRBJ2-7
TGTGCCAGCAGTTTGGGGGGGTACGAGCAGTACTTC
CASSLGGYEQYF
>.|.|TRBV5-6|13|TRBJ2-5
TGTGCCAGCAGCGGAGGACAGAGGGAGACCCAGTACTTC
CASSGGQRETQYF
>.|.|TRBV28|16|TRBJ2-2
TGTGCCAGCGCGGATAGGGTGAAGGAGGAGACCGGGGAGCTGTTTTTT
CASADRVKEETGELFF
>TRBD1|.|TRBV5-6|15|TRBJ1-2
TGTGCCAGCAGCTTGGCCGTGGGGACAGGCTATGGCTACACCTTC
CASSLAVGTGYGYTF
>.|once|TRBV7-9|11|TRBJ2-4
TGTGCCAGCAGCTTTGGACAAGACCTAGACTTC
CASSFGQDLDF
>.|.|TRBV2|12|TRBJ1-5
TGTGCCAGCATGTGCTGTAGTCAGCCCCAGCATTTT
CASMCCSQPQHF